The present entry profiles one T cell receptor (beta chain) with its context. This sample was included in a study of blood T cell repertoires in COVID-19. Background on the study: Samples of COVID-19 (acute and convalescent) were obtained from the United States, Italy and Spain. The cDNA or gDNA used as material had been derived from T cells, B-cell-depleted T cells, or PBMCs.

Original processing notes: Estimation of nucleated cell counts relied on the amplification of reference gene primers. Here immunoSEQ multiplex PCR was the method, and the copy in TCRdb shows in-frame clones only, minus some. The V and J calls and clone size are taken from that table; D and trimming were inferred from the DNA. The sample consists of fewer than 130,000 clones, 75% to 90% of them appearing once. V gave up 5 bases and J gave up 0 bases, with 17 bases separating them. CDR1 is MNHEY and CDR2 is SMNVEV in the germline V gene (reference sequence). The CDR3 sequence is 17 residues long. The clonotype originates from a woman older than 75 with acute or convalescent COVID-19. Material for sequencing was peripheral blood. The chain is built from TRBV27 and TRBJ1-3; the D gene is possibly TRBD1 (5 bases). The CDR3 is CASSPRALLASGNTIYF. The CDR3 bases are TGTGCCAGCAGTCCCAGGGCTTTACTAGCCTCTGGAAACACCATATATTTT.